This is a list of T cell receptor beta chains from one sample in a study of OX40 agonist ivuxolimab in advanced cancers. The data were produced by immunoSEQ multiplex PCR, yet TCRdb's version contains in-frame clones alone and is incomplete. The sample holds about 100,000 clones, 90% seen once. The specimen was CD4+ or CD8+ T cells sorted from blood, collected in a trial of the OX40 agonist ivuxolimab. Source of these receptors: an adult with an advanced solid tumor such as melanoma, head and neck, liver or kidney cancer. Both conserved end residues are part of each CDR3. A D gene is named only where the DNA matches it firmly. The size entry is marked missing in some rows and otherwise reads once, few, many or a size class.

j_gene: TRBJ2-3; d_gene: TRBD1; abundance: .; v_gene: TRBV11-3; CDR3nt: TGTGCCAGCAGCGCGACAGGGATAGATACGCAGTATTTT; CDR3aa: CASSATGIDTQYF
j_gene: TRBJ2-7; d_gene: .; abundance: .; v_gene: TRBV7-9; CDR3nt: TGTGCCAGCAGCAAGCAGGGTGCCTACGAGCAGTACTTC; CDR3aa: CASSKQGAYEQYF
j_gene: TRBJ1-5; d_gene: .; abundance: .; v_gene: TRBV2; CDR3nt: TGTGCCAGCAGTGAATCTATAGGACGCAATCAGCCCCAGCATTTT; CDR3aa: CASSESIGRNQPQHF
j_gene: TRBJ1-6; d_gene: .; abundance: .; v_gene: TRBV6-6; CDR3nt: TGTGCCAGCACCCCGGGACGGCGACTAGGGGGTTCACCCCTCCACTTT; CDR3aa: CASTPGRRLGGSPLHF
j_gene: TRBJ1-2; d_gene: .; abundance: few; v_gene: TRBV30; CDR3nt: TGTGCCTGGGTAGGACAGTTCTATGGCTACACCTTC; CDR3aa: CAWVGQFYGYTF
j_gene: TRBJ2-2; d_gene: .; abundance: .; v_gene: TRBV28; CDR3nt: TGTGCCAGCAGTTTACAACTAGTGGGCGACACCGGGGAGCTGTTTTTT; CDR3aa: CASSLQLVGDTGELFF
j_gene: TRBJ2-3; d_gene: .; abundance: .; v_gene: TRBV30; CDR3nt: TGTGCCTGGAGTGCCGCCCTAGGGGATACGCAGTATTTT; CDR3aa: CAWSAALGDTQYF
j_gene: TRBJ1-2; d_gene: .; abundance: once; v_gene: TRBV19; CDR3nt: TGTGCCAGCAACCGGGACTCCGTCGGCTACACCTTC; CDR3aa: CASNRDSVGYTF
j_gene: TRBJ1-6; d_gene: TRBD1; abundance: .; v_gene: TRBV11-2; CDR3nt: TGTGCCAGCAGCTTAGCGAGGGACAGTAATTCACCCCTCCACTTT; CDR3aa: CASSLARDSNSPLHF
j_gene: TRBJ2-5; d_gene: .; abundance: .; v_gene: TRBV19; CDR3nt: TGTGCCAGTAGTACAAGAGGACAAGGCCAAGAGACCCAGTACTTC; CDR3aa: CASSTRGQGQETQYF
j_gene: TRBJ1-2; d_gene: .; abundance: .; v_gene: TRBV19; CDR3nt: TGTGCCAGTAGTCCACCGGGACCGATACCCTATGGCTACACCTTC; CDR3aa: CASSPPGPIPYGYTF
j_gene: TRBJ2-2; d_gene: .; abundance: .; v_gene: TRBV6-5; CDR3nt: TGTGCCAGCAGTTACTCCACGCCGTCCACCGGGGAGCTGTTTTTT; CDR3aa: CASSYSTPSTGELFF
j_gene: TRBJ2-5; d_gene: .; abundance: .; v_gene: TRBV5-4; CDR3nt: TGTGCCAGCAGGGATCGGGGGGCCGAGACCCAGTACTTC; CDR3aa: CASRDRGAETQYF
j_gene: TRBJ1-2; d_gene: TRBD1; abundance: .; v_gene: TRBV7-9; CDR3nt: TGTGCCAGCAGCCACAAGGACAGGACCAAAGGTGGCTACACCTTC; CDR3aa: CASSHKDRTKGGYTF
j_gene: TRBJ2-1; d_gene: .; abundance: .; v_gene: TRBV18; CDR3nt: TGTGCCAGCTCCCCTCGGGGGAGTTCGGCCTACAATGAGCAGTTCTTC; CDR3aa: CASSPRGSSAYNEQFF
j_gene: TRBJ1-5; d_gene: TRBD1; abundance: .; v_gene: TRBV6-1; CDR3nt: TGTGCCAGCAGTGGGCAACAGGGGGCGGGTCAGCCCCAGCATTTT; CDR3aa: CASSGQQGAGQPQHF
j_gene: TRBJ1-3; d_gene: .; abundance: .; v_gene: TRBV5-4; CDR3nt: TGTGCCAGCAGCTTGGACAAACTCTCTGGAAACACCATATATTTT; CDR3aa: CASSLDKLSGNTIYF
j_gene: TRBJ2-1; d_gene: .; abundance: .; v_gene: TRBV28; CDR3nt: TGTGCCAGCAGTCTTCTCCACAATGAGCAGTTCTTC; CDR3aa: CASSLLHNEQFF
j_gene: TRBJ2-5; d_gene: TRBD2; abundance: .; v_gene: TRBV11-2; CDR3nt: TGTGCCAGCAGCCTCGACGGGGGGGCGAGGGAGACCCAGTACTTC; CDR3aa: CASSLDGGARETQYF
j_gene: TRBJ2-4; d_gene: .; abundance: .; v_gene: TRBV6-1; CDR3nt: TGTGCCAGCAGCCCGGATGGTCGCACAAGAACCCAGTACTTC; CDR3aa: CASSPDGRTRTQYF
j_gene: TRBJ2-2; d_gene: TRBD1; abundance: .; v_gene: TRBV29-1; CDR3nt: TGCAGCGGGGCGGTGACAGGGTTCACCGGGGAGCTGTTTTTT; CDR3aa: CSGAVTGFTGELFF
j_gene: TRBJ2-7; d_gene: TRBD2; abundance: .; v_gene: TRBV19; CDR3nt: TGTGCCAGTAGTCCGGGACTAGCGGGAGGGTCCCTCTCCTACGAGCAGTACTTC; CDR3aa: CASSPGLAGGSLSYEQYF
j_gene: TRBJ2-7; d_gene: .; abundance: .; v_gene: TRBV6-5; CDR3nt: TGTGCCAGCAGTCCGGGTTCAGGAGACTACGAGCAGTACTTC; CDR3aa: CASSPGSGDYEQYF
j_gene: TRBJ2-7; d_gene: TRBD1; abundance: .; v_gene: TRBV10-2; CDR3nt: TGCGCCAGCAAGACAGGGGCCCAGGCCTACGAGCAGTACTTC; CDR3aa: CASKTGAQAYEQYF
j_gene: TRBJ2-1; d_gene: .; abundance: .; v_gene: TRBV7-9; CDR3nt: TGTGCCAGCAGCTTAGTAGGCAATGAGCAGTTCTTC; CDR3aa: CASSLVGNEQFF
j_gene: TRBJ2-2; d_gene: TRBD2; abundance: .; v_gene: TRBV29-1; CDR3nt: TGCAGCGCTTGGACTAGTCTCACCGGGGAGCTGTTTTTT; CDR3aa: CSAWTSLTGELFF
j_gene: TRBJ2-1; d_gene: .; abundance: .; v_gene: TRBV6-4; CDR3nt: TGTGCCAGCAGCCCCGACCTTCACAATGAGCAGTTCTTC; CDR3aa: CASSPDLHNEQFF
j_gene: TRBJ2-5; d_gene: TRBD2; abundance: .; v_gene: TRBV7-7; CDR3nt: TGTGCCAGCAGCGGGGCCCTAGCGGGGGTACAGACCCAGTACTTC; CDR3aa: CASSGALAGVQTQYF
j_gene: TRBJ2-7; d_gene: .; abundance: .; v_gene: TRBV11-2; CDR3nt: TGTGCCAGCAGATCAACCAGGGGGCCTCCAGCGGGAGAGCAGTACTTC; CDR3aa: CASRSTRGPPAGEQYF